This T cell receptor beta chain was sequenced in a study of T cell repertoires in cytomegalovirus infection. Study overall: Public TCR beta signatures were indicative of both CMV infection and a matching HLA type.

General study findings and limits: CMV-specific HLA-C-restricted TCR beta clonotypes dominated the ex vivo response.

Via MiXCR, TCRdb re-called the reads, giving one row per CDR3 protein. This sample has 640,000 or so distinct CDR3 sequences; around 32% occur once, and the top ten carry around a sixth. This clonotype was seen a handful of times. Its specificity is not known. The length of the CDR3 is 15 residues. Germline trimming cut 3 bases from V and 4 bases from J; bases unmatched to any gene: 6. Germline V gene lookup returns CDR1 MGHDK and CDR2 SYGVNS. V usage is TRBV25-1 and J usage is TRBJ1-1, with 9 nucleotides matching TRBD1. This sequence originates from a human donor in good health (CMV status not recorded). Some clones in this sample may be carry-over from other donors' samples. The source material was cultured PBMCs, sampled from culture after CMV antigen stimulation. The CDR3 protein is CASSDTGTGSTEAFF. The DNA of the CDR3 is TGTGCCAGCAGTGATACGGGGACAGGGAGCACTGAAGCTTTCTTT.